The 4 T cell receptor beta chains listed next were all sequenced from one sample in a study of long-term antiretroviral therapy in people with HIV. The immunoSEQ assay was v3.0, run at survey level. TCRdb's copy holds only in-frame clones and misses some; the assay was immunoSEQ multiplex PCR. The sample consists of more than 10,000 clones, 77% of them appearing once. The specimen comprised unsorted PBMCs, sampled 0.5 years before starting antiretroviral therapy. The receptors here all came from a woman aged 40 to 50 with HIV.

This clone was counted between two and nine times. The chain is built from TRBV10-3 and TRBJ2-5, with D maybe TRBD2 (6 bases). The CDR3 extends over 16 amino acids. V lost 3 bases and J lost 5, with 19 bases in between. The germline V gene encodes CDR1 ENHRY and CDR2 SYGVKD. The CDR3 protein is CAISEKGGSGAETQYF. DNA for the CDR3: TGTGCCATCAGTGAAAAAGGAGGGAGTGGAGCGGAGACCCAGTACTTC.

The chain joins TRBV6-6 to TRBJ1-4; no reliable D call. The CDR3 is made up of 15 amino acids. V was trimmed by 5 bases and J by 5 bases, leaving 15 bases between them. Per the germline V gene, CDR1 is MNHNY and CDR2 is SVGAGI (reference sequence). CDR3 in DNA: TGTGCCAGCAGTCCCCTCAGCCGGTGGAATGAAAAACTGTTTTTT. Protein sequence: CASSPLSRWNEKLFF.

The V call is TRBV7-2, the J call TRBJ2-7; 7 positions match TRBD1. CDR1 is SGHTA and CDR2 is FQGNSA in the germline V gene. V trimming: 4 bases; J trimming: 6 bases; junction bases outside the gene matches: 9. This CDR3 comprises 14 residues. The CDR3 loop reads CASSSSGGLGEQYF. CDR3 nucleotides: TGTGCCAGCAGCTCCTCAGGGGGTCTGGGCGAGCAGTACTTC.

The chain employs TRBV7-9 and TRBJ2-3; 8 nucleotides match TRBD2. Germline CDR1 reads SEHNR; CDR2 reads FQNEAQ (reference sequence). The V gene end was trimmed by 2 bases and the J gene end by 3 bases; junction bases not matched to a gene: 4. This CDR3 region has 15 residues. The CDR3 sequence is CASSLWVAGTDTQYF. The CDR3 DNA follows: TGTGCCAGCAGCTTATGGGTAGCGGGGACAGATACGCAGTATTTT. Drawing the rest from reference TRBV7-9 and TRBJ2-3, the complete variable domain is DTGVSQNPRHKITKRGQNVTFRCDPISEHNRLYWYRQTLGQGPEFLTYFQNEAQLEKSRLLSDRFSAERPKGSFSTLEIQRTEQGDSAMYLCASSLWVAGTDTQYFGPGTRLTVL.